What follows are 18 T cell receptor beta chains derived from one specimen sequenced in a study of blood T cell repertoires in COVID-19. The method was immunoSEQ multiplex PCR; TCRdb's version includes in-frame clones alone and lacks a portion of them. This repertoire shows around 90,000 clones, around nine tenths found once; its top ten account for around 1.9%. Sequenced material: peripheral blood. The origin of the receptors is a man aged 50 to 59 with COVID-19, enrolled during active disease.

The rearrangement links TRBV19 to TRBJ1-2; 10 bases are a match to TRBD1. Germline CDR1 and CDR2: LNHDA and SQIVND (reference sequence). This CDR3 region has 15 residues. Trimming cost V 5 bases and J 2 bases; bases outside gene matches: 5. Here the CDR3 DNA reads TGTGCCAGTAGTGTCCGGGACAGGGGAAACTATGGCTACACCTTC. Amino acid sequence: CASSVRDRGNYGYTF.

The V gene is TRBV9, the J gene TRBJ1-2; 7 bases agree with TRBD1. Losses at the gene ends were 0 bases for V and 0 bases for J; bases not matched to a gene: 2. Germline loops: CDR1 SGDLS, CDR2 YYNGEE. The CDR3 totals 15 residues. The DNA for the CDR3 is TGTGCCAGCAGCGTAGGGGGGACAGCTAACTATGGCTACACCTTC. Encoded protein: CASSVGGTANYGYTF.

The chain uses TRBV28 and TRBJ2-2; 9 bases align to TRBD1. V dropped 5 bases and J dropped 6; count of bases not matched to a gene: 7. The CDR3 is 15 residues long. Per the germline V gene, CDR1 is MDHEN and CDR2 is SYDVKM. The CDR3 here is CASSGTGGPAGELFF. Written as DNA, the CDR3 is TGTGCCAGCAGTGGAACAGGGGGCCCCGCCGGGGAGCTGTTTTTT.

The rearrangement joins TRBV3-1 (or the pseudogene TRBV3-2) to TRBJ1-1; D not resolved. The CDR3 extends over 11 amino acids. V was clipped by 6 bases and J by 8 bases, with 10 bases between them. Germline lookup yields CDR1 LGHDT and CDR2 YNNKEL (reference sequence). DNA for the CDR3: TGTGCCAGCAGACTATCAAGGGAAGCTTTCTTT. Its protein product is CASRLSREAFF.

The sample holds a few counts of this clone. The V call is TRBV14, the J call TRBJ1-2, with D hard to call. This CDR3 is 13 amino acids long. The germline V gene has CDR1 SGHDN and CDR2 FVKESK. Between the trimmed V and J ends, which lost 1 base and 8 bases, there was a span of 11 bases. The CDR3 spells CASSQGTKRGYTF. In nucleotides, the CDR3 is TGTGCCAGCAGCCAAGGTACCAAGAGGGGCTACACCTTC.

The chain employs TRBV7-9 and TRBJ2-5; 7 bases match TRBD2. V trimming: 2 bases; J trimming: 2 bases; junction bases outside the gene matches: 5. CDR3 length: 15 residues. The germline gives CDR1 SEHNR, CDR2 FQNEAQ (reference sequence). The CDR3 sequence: CASSLRGLPQETQYF. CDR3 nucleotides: TGTGCCAGCAGCTTAAGGGGACTACCGCAAGAGACCCAGTACTTC.

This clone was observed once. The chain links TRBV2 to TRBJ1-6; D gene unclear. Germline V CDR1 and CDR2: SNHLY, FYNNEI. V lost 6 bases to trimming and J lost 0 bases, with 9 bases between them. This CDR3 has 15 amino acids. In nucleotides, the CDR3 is TGTGCCAGCAGGTCACAGAGCTCCTATAATTCACCCCTCCACTTT. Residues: CASRSQSSYNSPLHF.

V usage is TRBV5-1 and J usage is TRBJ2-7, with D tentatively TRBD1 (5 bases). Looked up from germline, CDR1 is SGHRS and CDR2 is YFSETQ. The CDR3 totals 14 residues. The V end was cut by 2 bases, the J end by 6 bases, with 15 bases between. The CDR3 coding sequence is TGCGCCAGCAGCTTCACTCACCAGGGAAGCGAGCAGTACTTC. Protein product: CASSFTHQGSEQYF.

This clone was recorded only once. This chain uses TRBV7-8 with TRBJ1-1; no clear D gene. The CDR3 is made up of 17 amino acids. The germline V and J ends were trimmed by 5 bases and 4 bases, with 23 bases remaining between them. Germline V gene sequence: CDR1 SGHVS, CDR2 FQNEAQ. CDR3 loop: CASSPVRGGRVTTEAFF. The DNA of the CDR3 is TGTGCCAGCAGCCCTGTCCGGGGAGGGAGGGTGACCACTGAAGCTTTCTTT. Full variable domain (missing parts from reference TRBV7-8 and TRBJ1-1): GAGVSQSPRYKVAKRGQDVALRCDPISGHVSLFWYQQALGQGPEFLTYFQNEAQLDKSGLPSDRFFAERPEGSVSTLKIQRTQQEDSAVYLCASSPVRGGRVTTEAFFGQGTRLTVV.

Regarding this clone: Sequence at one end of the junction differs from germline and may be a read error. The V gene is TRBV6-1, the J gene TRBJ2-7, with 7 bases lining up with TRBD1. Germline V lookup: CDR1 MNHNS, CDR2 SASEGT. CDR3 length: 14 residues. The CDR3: CASREDRVPYEQYF. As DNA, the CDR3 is TGTGCCAGCAGAGAAGACAGGGTACCCTACGAGCAGTACTTC.

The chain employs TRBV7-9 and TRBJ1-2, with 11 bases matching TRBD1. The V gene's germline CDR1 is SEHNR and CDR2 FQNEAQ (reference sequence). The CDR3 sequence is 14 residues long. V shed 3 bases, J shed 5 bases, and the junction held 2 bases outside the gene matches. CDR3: CASSLGTGGYGYTF. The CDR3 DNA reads TGTGCCAGCAGCTTGGGGACAGGGGGTTATGGCTACACCTTC.

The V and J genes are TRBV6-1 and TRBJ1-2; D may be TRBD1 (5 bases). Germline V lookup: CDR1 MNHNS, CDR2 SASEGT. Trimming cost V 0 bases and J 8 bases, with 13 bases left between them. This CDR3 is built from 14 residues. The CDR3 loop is CASSEAPGGNGYTF. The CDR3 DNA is TGTGCCAGCAGTGAAGCACCCGGGGGGAACGGCTACACCTTC.

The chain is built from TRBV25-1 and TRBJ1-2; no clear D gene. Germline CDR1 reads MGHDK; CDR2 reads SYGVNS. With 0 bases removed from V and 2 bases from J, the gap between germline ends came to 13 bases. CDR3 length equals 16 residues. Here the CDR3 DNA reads TGTGCCAGCAGTGAATACCTGGGGAGGGCCAACTATGGCTACACCTTC. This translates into CASSEYLGRANYGYTF.

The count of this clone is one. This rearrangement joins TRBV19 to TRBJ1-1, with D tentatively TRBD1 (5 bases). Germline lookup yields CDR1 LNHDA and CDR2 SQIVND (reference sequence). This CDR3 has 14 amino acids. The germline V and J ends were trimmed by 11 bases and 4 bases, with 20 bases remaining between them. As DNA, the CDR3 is TGTGCCGGCCAAAAGAAAGGGGTCGGCACTGAAGCTTTCTTT. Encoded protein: CAGQKKGVGTEAFF.

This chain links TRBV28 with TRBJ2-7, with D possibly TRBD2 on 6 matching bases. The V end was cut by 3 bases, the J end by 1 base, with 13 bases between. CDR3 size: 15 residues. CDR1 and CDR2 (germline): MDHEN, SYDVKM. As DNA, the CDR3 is TGTGCCAGCAGTTTTGGAGGGGTAGCTTCCTACGAGCAGTACTTC. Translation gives CASSFGGVASYEQYF.

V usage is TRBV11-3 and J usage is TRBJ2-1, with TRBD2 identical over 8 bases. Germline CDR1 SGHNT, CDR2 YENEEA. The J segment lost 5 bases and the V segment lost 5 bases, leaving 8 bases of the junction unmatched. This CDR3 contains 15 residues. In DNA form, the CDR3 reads TGTGCCAGCAGCCAAGGCGGGACTAGTAACAATGAGCAGTTCTTC. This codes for CASSQGGTSNNEQFF.

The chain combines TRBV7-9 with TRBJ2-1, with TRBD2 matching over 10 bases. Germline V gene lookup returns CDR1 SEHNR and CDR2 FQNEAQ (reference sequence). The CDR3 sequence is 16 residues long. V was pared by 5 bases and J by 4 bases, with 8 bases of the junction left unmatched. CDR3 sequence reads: CASSVSGGAGYNEQFF. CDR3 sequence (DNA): TGTGCCAGCAGCGTCAGCGGGGGGGCCGGTTACAATGAGCAGTTCTTC.

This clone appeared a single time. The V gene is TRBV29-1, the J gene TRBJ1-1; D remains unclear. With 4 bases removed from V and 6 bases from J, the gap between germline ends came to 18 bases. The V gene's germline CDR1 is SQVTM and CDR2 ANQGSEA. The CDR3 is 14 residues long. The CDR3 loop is CSVVQTYGRAEAFF. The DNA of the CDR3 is TGCAGCGTTGTGCAGACCTATGGGAGGGCTGAAGCTTTCTTT.